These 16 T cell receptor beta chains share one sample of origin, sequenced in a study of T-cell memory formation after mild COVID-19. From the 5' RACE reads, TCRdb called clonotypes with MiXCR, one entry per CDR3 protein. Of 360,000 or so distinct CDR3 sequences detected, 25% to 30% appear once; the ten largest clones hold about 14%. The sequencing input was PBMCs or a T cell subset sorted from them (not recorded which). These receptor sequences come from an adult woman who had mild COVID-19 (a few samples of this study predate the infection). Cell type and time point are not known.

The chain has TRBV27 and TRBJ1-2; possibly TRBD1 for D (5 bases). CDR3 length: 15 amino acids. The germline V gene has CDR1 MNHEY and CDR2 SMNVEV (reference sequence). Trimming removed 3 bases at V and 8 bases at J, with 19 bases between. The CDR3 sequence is CASSFVGRALVGYTF. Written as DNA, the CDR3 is TGTGCCAGCAGTTTCGTGGGCAGGGCCCTTGTAGGCTACACCTTC.

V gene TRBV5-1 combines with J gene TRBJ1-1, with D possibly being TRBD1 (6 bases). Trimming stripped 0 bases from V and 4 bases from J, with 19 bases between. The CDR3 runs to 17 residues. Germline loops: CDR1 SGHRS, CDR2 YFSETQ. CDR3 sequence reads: CASSLEPSGGRGTEAFF. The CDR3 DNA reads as TGCGCCAGCAGCTTGGAGCCGTCGGGGGGCCGGGGCACTGAAGCTTTCTTT.

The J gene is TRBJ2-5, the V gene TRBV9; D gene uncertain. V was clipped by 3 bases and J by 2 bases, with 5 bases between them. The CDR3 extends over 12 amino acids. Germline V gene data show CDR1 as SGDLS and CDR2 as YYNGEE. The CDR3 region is CASSGIQETQYF. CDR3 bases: TGTGCCAGCAGCGGAATTCAAGAGACCCAGTACTTC. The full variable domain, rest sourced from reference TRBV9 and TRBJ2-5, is DSGVTQTPKHLITATGQRVTLRCSPRSGDLSVYWYQQSLDQGLQFLIQYYNGEERAKGNILERFSAQQFPDLHSELNLSSLELGDSALYFCASSGIQETQYFGPGTRLLVL.

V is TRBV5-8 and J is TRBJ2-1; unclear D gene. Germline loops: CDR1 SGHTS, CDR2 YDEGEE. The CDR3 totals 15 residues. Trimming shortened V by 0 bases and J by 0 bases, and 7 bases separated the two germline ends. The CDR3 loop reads CASSLEDSSYNEQFF. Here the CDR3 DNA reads TGTGCCAGCAGCTTGGAGGATTCCTCCTACAATGAGCAGTTCTTC.

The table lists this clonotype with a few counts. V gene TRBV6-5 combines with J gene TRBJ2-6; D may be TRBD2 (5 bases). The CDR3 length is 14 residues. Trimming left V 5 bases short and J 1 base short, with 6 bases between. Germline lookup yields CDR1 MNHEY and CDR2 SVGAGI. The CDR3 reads CASSTGSGANVLTF. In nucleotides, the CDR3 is TGTGCCAGCAGTACGGGATCTGGGGCCAACGTCCTGACTTTC.

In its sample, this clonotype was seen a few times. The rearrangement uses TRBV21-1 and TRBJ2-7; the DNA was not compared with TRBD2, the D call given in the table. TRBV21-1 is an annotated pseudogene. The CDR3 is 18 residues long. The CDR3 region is CASSPKRATTSCVYEQYF. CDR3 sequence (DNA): TGTGCCAGCAGCCCTAAAAGGGCTACAACCTCCTGCGTCTACGAGCAGTACTTC.

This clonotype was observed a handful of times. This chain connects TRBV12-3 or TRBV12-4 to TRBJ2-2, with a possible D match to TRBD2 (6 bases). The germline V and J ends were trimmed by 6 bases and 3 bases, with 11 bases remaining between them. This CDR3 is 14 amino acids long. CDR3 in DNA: TGTGCCAGCAGCCGGGGGTGGGACACCGGGGAGCTGTTTTTT. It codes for CASSRGWDTGELFF.

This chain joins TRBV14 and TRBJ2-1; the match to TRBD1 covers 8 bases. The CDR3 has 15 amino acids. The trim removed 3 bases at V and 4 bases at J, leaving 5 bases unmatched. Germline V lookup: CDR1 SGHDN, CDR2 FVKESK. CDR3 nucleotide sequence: TGTGCCAGCAGCCAGGTGGACAGGGTTTACAATGAGCAGTTCTTC. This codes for CASSQVDRVYNEQFF.

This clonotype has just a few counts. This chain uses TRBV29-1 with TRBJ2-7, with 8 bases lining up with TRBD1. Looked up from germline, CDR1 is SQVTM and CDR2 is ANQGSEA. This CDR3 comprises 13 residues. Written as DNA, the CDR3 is TGCAGTGCGCGGGACAGGTATCTGCTCGAGCAGTACTTC. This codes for CSARDRYLLEQYF.

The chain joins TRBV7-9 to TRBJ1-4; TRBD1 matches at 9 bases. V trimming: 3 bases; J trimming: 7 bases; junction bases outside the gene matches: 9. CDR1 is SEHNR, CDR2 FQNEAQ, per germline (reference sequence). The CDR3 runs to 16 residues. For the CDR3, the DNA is TGTGCCAGCAGCTTCTTCGAGGACAGGGGTAGTGAAAAACTGTTTTTT. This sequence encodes CASSFFEDRGSEKLFF.

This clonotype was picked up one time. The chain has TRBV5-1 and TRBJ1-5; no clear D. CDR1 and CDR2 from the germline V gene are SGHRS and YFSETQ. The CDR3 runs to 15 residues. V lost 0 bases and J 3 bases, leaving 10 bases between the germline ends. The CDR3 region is CASSLVGALNQPQHF. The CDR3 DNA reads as TGCGCCAGCAGCTTGGTAGGCGCCCTCAATCAGCCCCAGCATTTT. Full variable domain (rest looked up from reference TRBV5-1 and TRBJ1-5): KAGVTQTPRYLIKTRGQQVTLSCSPISGHRSVSWYQQTPGQGLQFLFEYFSETQRNKGNFPGRFSGRQFSNSRSEMNVSTLELGDSALYLCASSLVGALNQPQHFGDGTRLSIL.

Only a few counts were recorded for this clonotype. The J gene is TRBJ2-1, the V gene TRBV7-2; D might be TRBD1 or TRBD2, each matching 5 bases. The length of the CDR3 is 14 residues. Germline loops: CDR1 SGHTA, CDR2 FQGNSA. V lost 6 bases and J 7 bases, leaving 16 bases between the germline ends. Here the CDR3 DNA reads TGTGCCAGCAGTCCAGGGTTAGGGAGTAATGAGCAGTTCTTC. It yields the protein CASSPGLGSNEQFF.

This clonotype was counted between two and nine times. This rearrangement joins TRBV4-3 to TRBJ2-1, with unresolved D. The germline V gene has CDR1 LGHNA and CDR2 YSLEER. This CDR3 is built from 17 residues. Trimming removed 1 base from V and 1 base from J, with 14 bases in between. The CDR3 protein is CASSQGSATQSYNEQFF. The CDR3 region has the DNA TGCGCCAGCAGCCAAGGGTCGGCCACCCAATCCTACAATGAGCAGTTCTTC.

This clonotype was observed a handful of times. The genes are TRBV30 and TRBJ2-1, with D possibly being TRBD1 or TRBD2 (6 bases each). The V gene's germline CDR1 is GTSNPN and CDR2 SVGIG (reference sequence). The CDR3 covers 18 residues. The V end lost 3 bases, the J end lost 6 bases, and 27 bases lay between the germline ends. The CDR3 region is CAWRRRRGVRTTINEQFF. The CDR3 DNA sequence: TGTGCCTGGAGGAGGCGGAGGGGGGTCCGCACAACTATCAATGAGCAGTTCTTC.

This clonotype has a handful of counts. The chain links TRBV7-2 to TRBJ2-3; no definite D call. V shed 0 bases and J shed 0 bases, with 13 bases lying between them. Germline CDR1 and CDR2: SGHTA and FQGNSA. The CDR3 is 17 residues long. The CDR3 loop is CASSLAYGPLSTDTQYF. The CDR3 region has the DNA TGTGCCAGCAGCTTAGCGTATGGCCCTTTAAGCACAGATACGCAGTATTTT.

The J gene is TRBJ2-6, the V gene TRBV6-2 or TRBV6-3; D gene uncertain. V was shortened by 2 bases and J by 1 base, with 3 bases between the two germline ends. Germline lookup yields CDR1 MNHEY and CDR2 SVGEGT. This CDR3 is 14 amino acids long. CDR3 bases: TGTGCCAGCAGTTACGGGTCTGGGGCCAACGTCCTGACTTTC. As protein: CASSYGSGANVLTF.